The 9 T cell receptor beta chains listed next were all sequenced from one sample in a study of T-cell memory formation after mild COVID-19 (dated by TCRdb to the early 2020s). The library relied on 5' RACE. The run used an Illumina NovaSeq 6000. The public reads were reprocessed in TCRdb via fastp at Q25 and MiXCR, keeping in-frame beta chains. Each entry is one CDR3 protein sequence, shown with its most common DNA and genes. The table for this sample lists over 150,000 distinct CDR3 sequences; around 20% of them were counted only once. The ten largest clones take up about 4% of the sample. Sample: PBMCs or a T cell subset sorted from them (not recorded which). Receptors were obtained from a man aged 18-30 years who had mild COVID-19 (a few samples of this study predate the infection). The sample titles of this study are shuffled in the database, so cell type and time point are left out; the donor was told from shared clones.

This clonotype was observed a handful of times. The chain couples TRBV27 to TRBJ1-2; 7 bases align to TRBD1. The CDR3 is 14 amino acids. V trimming: 3 bases; J trimming: 3 bases; junction bases outside the gene matches: 4. Germline loops: CDR1 MNHEY, CDR2 SMNVEV (reference sequence). CDR3 sequence (DNA): TGTGCCAGCAGTTTGACAGGGTGGGACTATGGCTACACCTTC. It specifies CASSLTGWDYGYTF.

This clonotype was recorded once. The chain combines TRBV2 with TRBJ1-1; D is ambiguous. The CDR3 is 14 amino acids. Trimming left V 6 bases short and J 0 bases short, with 11 bases between. The V gene's germline CDR1 is SNHLY and CDR2 FYNNEI. The CDR3 coding sequence is TGTGCCAGCAGCCTGAAAAGGGTGAACACTGAAGCTTTCTTT. Amino acids: CASSLKRVNTEAFF.

The CDR3 bases are TGTGCCAGCAGTCTTCGGACTGGGTCGCCCCCACAAAAAGCTTTCTTT. Translation gives CASSLRTGSPPQKAFF. The rearrangement uses TRBV7-9 and TRBJ1-1; unclear D gene. There are 16 residues in the CDR3. Germline CDR1 is SEHNR and CDR2 is FQNEAQ (reference sequence). V was cut by 6 bases and J by 9 bases, with 26 bases left in between. The full variable domain, in which reference TRBV7-9 and TRBJ1-1 provide the parts outside the CDR3, is DTGVSQNPRHKITKRGQNVTFRCDPISEHNRLYWYRQTLGQGPEFLTYFQNEAQLEKSRLLSDRFSAERPKGSFSTLEIQRTEQGDSAMYLCASSLRTGSPPQKAFFGQGTRLTVV.

This sequence joins TRBV12-3 or TRBV12-4 and TRBJ2-3; TRBD1 might be the D (6 bases). CDR3 size: 14 residues. The V gene lost 8 bases and the J gene lost 0 bases, with 12 bases spanning the gap. The CDR3 is CASAGTTSTDTQYF. The CDR3 coding sequence is TGTGCCAGCGCCGGGACAACCAGCACAGATACGCAGTATTTT.

V and J are TRBV7-3 and TRBJ2-6; D is undetermined. Per germline, CDR1 SGHTA and CDR2 FQGTGA. V was clipped by 6 bases and J by 0 bases, with 12 bases between them. This CDR3 contains 16 residues. The CDR3 sequence: CASRSAGDSGANVLTF. As DNA, the CDR3 is TGTGCCAGCAGAAGCGCAGGAGACTCTGGGGCCAACGTCCTGACTTTC.

The chain links TRBV7-9 to TRBJ1-2; 7 bases agree with TRBD1. The V gene's germline CDR1 is SEHNR and CDR2 FQNEAQ (reference sequence). J was trimmed by 2 bases and V by 5 bases; bases with no gene match: 8. The CDR3 totals 15 residues. CDR3 sequence (DNA): TGTGCCAGCAGCCCTGTGATGGGACAGAACTATGGCTACACCTTC. This encodes CASSPVMGQNYGYTF. Drawing the rest from reference TRBV7-9 and TRBJ1-2, the complete variable domain is DTGVSQNPRHKITKRGQNVTFRCDPISEHNRLYWYRQTLGQGPEFLTYFQNEAQLEKSRLLSDRFSAERPKGSFSTLEIQRTEQGDSAMYLCASSPVMGQNYGYTFGSGTRLTVV.

V and J are TRBV6-6 and TRBJ1-2; no firm D call. This CDR3 contains 13 residues. Germline V gene lookup returns CDR1 MNHNY and CDR2 SVGAGI (reference sequence). The V and J ends lost 6 bases and 7 bases respectively, with 15 bases between them. For the CDR3, the DNA is TGTGCCAGCAGATACGGTGGTGGTTCTGGCTACACCTTC. Its translation is CASRYGGGSGYTF.

CDR3 region: CASRPPQVPEKLFF. The CDR3 nucleotides are TGTGCCAGTAGACCTCCGCAGGTCCCCGAAAAACTGTTTTTT. The chain joins TRBV19 to TRBJ1-4, with D hard to call. CDR3 length: 14 residues. Germline V gene sequence: CDR1 LNHDA, CDR2 SQIVND (reference sequence). Trimming shortened V by 6 bases and J by 8 bases, and 16 bases separated the two germline ends.

This clonotype was observed many times. This rearrangement joins TRBV12-3 or TRBV12-4 to TRBJ1-2; TRBD1 aligns across 7 bases. After removal of 4 bases from V and 5 bases from J, the junction contained 1 base not matched to a gene. The CDR3 consists of 12 residues. CDR3 bases: TGTGCCAGCAGTTGGACAGGATATGGCTACACCTTC. Protein: CASSWTGYGYTF.